The clone carrying this T cell receptor beta chain was counted many times. Via MiXCR, TCRdb re-called the 5' RACE reads, giving one row per CDR3 protein. The sample lists 90,000 or so distinct CDR3 sequences, under 15% seen once, with approximately 6% in the top ten. Germline lookup yields CDR1 PRHDT and CDR2 FYEKMQ (reference sequence). The V and J ends lost 5 bases and 0 bases, in that order; junction bases with no gene match: 13. The length of the CDR3 is 18 residues. The sample belongs to a study of early T cells in non-severe SARS-CoV-2 infection. Sequenced: whole blood. The chain joins TRBV13 to TRBJ2-1, with 7 positions matching TRBD1. This clonotype was sampled from an adult who was a healthcare worker with PCR-confirmed SARS-CoV-2 infection or an uninfected control (not recorded which). DNA for the CDR3: TGTGCCAGCAGCACGCCGTCTTACAGGGGAAGCTCCTACAATGAGCAGTTCTTC. Its translation is CASSTPSYRGSSYNEQFF. Drawing the rest from reference TRBV13 and TRBJ2-1, the complete variable domain is AAGVIQSPRHLIKEKRETATLKCYPIPRHDTVYWYQQGPGQDPQFLISFYEKMQSDKGSIPDRFSAQQFSDYHSELNMSSLELGDSALYFCASSTPSYRGSSYNEQFFGPGTRLTVL.